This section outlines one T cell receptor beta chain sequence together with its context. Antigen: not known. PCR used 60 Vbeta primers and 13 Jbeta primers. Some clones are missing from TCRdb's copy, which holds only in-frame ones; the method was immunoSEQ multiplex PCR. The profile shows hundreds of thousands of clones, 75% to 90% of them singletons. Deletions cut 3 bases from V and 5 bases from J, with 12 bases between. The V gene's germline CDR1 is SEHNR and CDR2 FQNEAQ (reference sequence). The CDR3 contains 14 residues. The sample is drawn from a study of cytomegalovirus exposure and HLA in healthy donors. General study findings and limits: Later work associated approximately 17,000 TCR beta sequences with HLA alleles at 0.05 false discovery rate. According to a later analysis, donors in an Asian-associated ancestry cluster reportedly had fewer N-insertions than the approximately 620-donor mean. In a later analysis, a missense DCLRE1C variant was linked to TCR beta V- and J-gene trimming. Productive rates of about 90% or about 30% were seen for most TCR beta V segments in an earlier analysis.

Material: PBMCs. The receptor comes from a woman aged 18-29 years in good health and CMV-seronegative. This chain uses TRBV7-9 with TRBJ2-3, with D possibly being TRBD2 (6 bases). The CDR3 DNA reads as TGTGCCAGCAGCTTTTCAGGCGGGGAAGATACGCAGTATTTT. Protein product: CASSFSGGEDTQYF.